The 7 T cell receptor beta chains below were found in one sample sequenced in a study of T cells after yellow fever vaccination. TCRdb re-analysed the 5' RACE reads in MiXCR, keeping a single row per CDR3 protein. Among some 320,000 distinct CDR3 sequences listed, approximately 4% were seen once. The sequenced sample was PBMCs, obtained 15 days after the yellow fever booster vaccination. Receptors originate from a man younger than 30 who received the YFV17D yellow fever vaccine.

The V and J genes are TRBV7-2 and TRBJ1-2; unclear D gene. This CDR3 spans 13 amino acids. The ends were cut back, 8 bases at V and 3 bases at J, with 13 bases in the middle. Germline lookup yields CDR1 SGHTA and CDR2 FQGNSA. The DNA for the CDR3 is TGTGCCAGCTCGACAATGCCGGACTATGGCTACACCTTC. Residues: CASSTMPDYGYTF.

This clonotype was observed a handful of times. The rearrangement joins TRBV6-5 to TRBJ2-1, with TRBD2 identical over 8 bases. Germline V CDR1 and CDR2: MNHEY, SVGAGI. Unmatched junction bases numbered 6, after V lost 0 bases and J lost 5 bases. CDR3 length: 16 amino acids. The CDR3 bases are TGTGCCAGCAGTTACTCGACGGGGGGGACTAACAATGAGCAGTTCTTC. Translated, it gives CASSYSTGGTNNEQFF.

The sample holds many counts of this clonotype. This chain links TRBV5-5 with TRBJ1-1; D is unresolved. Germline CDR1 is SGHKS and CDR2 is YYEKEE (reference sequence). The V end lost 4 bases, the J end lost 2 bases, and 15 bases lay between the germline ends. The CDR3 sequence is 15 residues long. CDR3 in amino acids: CASSLVGLPNTEAFF. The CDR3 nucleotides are TGTGCCAGCAGCCTTGTTGGGCTGCCTAACACTGAAGCTTTCTTT.

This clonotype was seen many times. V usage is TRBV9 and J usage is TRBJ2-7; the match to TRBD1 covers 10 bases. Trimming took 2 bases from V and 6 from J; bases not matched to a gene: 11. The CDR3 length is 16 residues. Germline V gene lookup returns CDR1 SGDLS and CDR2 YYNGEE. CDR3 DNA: TGTGCCAGCAGCGTGAGGAGGGGACAGGGGTTGTCCGAGCAGTACTTC. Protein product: CASSVRRGQGLSEQYF.

DNA for the CDR3: TGTGCCAGCAGCTGGGACAGGGCCGATCAGCCCCAGCATTTT. Its protein product is CASSWDRADQPQHF. V usage is TRBV12-3 or TRBV12-4 and J usage is TRBJ1-5, with 9 bases identical to TRBD1. The CDR3 spans 14 residues. Losses at the gene ends were 6 bases for V and 5 bases for J; bases not matched to a gene: 5.

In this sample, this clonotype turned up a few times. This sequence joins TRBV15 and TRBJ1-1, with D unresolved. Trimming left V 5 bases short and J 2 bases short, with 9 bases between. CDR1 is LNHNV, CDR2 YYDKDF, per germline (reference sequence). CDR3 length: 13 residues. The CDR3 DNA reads TGTGCCACCAGCTATTCCTTTAACACTGAAGCTTTCTTT. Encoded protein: CATSYSFNTEAFF.

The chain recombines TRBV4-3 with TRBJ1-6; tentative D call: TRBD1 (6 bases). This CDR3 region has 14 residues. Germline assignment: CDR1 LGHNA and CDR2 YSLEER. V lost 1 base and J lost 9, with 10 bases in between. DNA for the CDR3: TGCGCCAGCAGCCAAGGGACAGAGACTTCACCCCTCCACTTT. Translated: CASSQGTETSPLHF.